This TCR beta chain was captured in a study of blood T cell repertoires in COVID-19. Study at large: In each case, the material was cDNA or gDNA derived from T cells, B-cell-depleted T cells, or PBMCs.

Data came from immunoSEQ multiplex PCR; TCRdb stores just in-frame clones and leaves some out. The table has 250,000 to 350,000 clones, roughly 88% seen once. About this clone itself: The same CDR3 arises from other DNA sequences in this sample as well.

This TCR derives from a woman in her 30s with COVID-19, enrolled during active disease. The specimen sequenced was peripheral blood.

The CDR3 region has the DNA TGTGCCAGCAGTTTCGGGGGGCAGAACACTGAAGCTTTCTTT. Protein sequence: CASSFGGQNTEAFF. The chain employs TRBV27 and TRBJ1-1; D may be TRBD1 (6 bases). The CDR3 spans 14 residues. Per germline, CDR1 MNHEY and CDR2 SMNVEV (reference sequence). The ends were cut back, 3 bases at V and 1 base at J, with 9 bases in the middle.